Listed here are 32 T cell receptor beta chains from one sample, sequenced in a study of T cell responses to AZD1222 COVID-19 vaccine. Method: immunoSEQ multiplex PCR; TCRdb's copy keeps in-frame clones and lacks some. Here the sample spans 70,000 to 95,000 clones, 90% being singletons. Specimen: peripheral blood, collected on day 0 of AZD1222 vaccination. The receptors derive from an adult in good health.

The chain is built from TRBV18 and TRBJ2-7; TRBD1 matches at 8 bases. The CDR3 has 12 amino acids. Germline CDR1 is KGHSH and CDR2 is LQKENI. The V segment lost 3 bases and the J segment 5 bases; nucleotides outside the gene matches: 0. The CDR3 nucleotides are TGTGCCAGCTCACCGACAGGGGACGAGCAGTACTTC. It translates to CASSPTGDEQYF.

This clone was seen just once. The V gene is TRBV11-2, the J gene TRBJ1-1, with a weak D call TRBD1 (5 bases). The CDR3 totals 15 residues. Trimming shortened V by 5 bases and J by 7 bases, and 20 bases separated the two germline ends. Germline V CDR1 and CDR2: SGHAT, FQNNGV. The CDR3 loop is CASSPQGPAAIEAFF. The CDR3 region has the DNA TGTGCCAGCAGCCCCCAGGGCCCGGCCGCCATTGAAGCTTTCTTT.

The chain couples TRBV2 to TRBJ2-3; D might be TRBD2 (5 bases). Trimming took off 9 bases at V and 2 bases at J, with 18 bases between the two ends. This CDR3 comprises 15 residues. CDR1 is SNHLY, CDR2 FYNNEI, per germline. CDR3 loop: CARAWGEELTDTQYF. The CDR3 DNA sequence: TGTGCCAGAGCATGGGGAGAGGAGCTCACAGATACGCAGTATTTT. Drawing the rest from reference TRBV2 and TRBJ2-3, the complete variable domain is EPEVTQTPSHQVTQMGQEVILRCVPISNHLYFYWYRQILGQKVEFLVSFYNNEISEKSEIFDDQFSVERPDGSNFTLKIRSTKLEDSAMYFCARAWGEELTDTQYFGPGTRLTVL.

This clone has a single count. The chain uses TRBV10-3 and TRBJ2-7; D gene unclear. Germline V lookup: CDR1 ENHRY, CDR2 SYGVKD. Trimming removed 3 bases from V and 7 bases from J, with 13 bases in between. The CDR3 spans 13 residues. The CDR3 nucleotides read TGTGCCATCAGTGACGGGCACGCGGAAGAGCAGTACTTC. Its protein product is CAISDGHAEEQYF.

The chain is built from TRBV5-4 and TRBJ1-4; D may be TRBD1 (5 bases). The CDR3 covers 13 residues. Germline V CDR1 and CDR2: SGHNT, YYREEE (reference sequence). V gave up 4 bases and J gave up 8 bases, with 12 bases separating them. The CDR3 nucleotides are TGTGCCAGCAGCCCGGGGGAGAGGGAAAAACTGTTTTTT. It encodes CASSPGEREKLFF.

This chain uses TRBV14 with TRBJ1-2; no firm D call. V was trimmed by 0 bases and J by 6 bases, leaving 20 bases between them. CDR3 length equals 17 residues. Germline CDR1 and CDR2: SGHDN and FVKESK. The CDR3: CASSQDPLLQFGDGYTF. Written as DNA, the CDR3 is TGTGCCAGCAGCCAAGATCCTCTCTTACAGTTTGGGGATGGCTACACCTTC.

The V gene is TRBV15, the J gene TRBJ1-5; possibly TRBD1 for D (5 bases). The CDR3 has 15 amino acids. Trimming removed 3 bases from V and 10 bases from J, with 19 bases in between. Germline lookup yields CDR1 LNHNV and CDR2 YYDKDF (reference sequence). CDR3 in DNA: TGTGCCACCAGCAGCGGAACAGGCGCCCAAGGACCCCAGCATTTT. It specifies CATSSGTGAQGPQHF.

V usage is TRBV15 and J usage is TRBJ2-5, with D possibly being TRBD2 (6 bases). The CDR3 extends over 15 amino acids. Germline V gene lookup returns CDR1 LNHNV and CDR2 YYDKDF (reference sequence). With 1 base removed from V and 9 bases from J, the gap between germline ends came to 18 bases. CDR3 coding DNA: TGTGCCACCAGCAGAGTTACAGGAGCCCCGGGGGCCCAGTACTTC. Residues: CATSRVTGAPGAQYF.

This CDR3 reads CATSDPTGAGYNEQFF. The DNA for the CDR3 is TGTGCCACCAGTGACCCGACGGGGGCGGGATACAATGAGCAGTTCTTC. The V and J genes are TRBV24-1 and TRBJ2-1; D could derive from TRBD1 or TRBD2 (6 bases each). V lost 4 bases to trimming and J lost 4 bases, with 16 bases between them. The CDR3 contains 16 residues. Per the germline V gene, CDR1 is KGHDR and CDR2 is SFDVKD.

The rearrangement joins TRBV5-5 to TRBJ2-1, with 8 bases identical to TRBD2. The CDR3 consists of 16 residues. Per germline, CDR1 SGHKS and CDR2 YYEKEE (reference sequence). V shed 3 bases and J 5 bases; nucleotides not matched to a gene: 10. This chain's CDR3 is CASSSGGVGPHNEQFF. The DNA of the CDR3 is TGTGCCAGCAGCTCCGGGGGGGTAGGACCCCACAATGAGCAGTTCTTC. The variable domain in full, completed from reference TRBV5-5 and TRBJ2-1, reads DAGVTQSPTHLIKTRGQQVTLRCSPISGHKSVSWYQQVLGQGPQFIFQYYEKEERGRGNFPDRFSARQFPNYSSELNVNALLLGDSALYLCASSSGGVGPHNEQFFGPGTRLTVL.

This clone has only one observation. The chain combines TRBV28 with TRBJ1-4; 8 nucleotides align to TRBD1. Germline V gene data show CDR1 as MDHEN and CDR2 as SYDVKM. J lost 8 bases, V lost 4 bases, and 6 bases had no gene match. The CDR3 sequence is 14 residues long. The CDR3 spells CASSSGGAGEKLFF. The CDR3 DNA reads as TGTGCCAGCAGTTCAGGGGGCGCCGGGGAAAAACTGTTTTTT.

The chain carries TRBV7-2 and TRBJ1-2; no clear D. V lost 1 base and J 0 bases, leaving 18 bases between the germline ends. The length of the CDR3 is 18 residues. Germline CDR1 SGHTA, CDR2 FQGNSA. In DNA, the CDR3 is TGTGCCAGCAGCTTAGAATTGGGCAGCCGAGTTTCTAACTATGGCTACACCTTC. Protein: CASSLELGSRVSNYGYTF.

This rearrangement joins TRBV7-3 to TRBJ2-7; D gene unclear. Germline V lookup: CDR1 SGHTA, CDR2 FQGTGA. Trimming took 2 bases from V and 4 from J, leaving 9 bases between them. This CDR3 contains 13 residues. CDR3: CASSLSPGYEQYF. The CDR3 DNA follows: TGTGCCAGCAGCTTATCCCCGGGTTACGAGCAGTACTTC.

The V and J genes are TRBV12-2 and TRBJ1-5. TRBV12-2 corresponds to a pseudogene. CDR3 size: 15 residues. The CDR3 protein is CASRLRGARNQPQHF. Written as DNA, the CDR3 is TGTGCAAGTCGCTTACGGGGGGCTCGCAATCAGCCCCAGCATTTT.

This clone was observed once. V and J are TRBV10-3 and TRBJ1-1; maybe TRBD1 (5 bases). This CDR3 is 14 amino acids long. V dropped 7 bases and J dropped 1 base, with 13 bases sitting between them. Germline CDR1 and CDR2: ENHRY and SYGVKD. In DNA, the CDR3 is TGTGCCATCACCGACCTAGGACAGAACACTGAAGCTTTCTTT. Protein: CAITDLGQNTEAFF.

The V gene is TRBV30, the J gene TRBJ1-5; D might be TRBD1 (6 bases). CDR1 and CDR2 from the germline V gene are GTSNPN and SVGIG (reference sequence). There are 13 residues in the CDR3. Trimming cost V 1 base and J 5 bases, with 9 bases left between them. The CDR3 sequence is CAWSANRDQPQHF. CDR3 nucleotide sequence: TGTGCCTGGAGTGCTAACAGGGATCAGCCCCAGCATTTT.

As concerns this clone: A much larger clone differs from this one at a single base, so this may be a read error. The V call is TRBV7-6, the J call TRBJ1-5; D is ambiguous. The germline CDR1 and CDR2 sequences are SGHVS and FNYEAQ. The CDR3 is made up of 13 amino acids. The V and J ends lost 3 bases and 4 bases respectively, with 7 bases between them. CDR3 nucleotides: TGTGCCAGCAGCTTGACGGGGAATCAGCCCCAGCATTTT. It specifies CASSLTGNQPQHF. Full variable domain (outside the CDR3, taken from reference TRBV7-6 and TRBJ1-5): GAGVSQSPRYKVTKRGQDVALRCDPISGHVSLYWYRQALGQGPEFLTYFNYEAQQDKSGLPNDRFSAERPEGSISTLTIQRTEQRDSAMYRCASSLTGNQPQHFGDGTRLSIL.

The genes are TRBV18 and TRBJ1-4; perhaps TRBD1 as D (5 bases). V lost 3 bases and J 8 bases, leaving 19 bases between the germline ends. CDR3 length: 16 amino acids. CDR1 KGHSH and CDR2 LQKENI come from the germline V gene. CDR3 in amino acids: CASSPLRGAQEEKLFF. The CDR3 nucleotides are TGTGCCAGCTCACCTCTTAGAGGGGCCCAAGAGGAAAAACTGTTTTTT.

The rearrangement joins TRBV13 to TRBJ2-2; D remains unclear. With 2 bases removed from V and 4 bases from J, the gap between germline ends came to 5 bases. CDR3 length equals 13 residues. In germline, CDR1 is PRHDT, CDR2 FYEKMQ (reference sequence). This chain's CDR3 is CASSLRRTGELFF. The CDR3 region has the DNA TGTGCCAGCAGCTTACGGCGCACCGGGGAGCTGTTTTTT.

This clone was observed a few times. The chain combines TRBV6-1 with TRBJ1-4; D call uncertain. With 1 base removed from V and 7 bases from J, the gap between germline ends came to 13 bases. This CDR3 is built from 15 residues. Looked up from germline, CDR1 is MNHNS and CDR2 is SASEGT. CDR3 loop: CASSEEEGLGEKLFF. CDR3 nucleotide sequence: TGTGCCAGCAGTGAAGAGGAGGGCCTCGGTGAAAAACTGTTTTTT.

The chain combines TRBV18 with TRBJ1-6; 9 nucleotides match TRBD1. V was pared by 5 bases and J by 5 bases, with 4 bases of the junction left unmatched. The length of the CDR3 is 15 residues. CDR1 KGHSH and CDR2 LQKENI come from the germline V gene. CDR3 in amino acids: CASSEQGADNSPLHF. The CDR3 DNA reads TGTGCCAGCTCAGAACAGGGGGCAGATAATTCACCCCTCCACTTT.

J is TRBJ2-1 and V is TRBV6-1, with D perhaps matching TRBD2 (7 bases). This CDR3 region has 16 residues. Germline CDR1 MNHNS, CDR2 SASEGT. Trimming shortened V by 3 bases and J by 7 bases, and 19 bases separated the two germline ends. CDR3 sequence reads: CASSERGTLGENEQFF. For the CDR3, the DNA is TGTGCCAGCAGTGAGCGGGGGACACTGGGGGAGAATGAGCAGTTCTTC.

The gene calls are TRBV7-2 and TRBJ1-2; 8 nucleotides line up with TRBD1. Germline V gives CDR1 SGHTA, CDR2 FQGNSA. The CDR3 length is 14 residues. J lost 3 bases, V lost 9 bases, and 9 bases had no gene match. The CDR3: CASTGGRGDYGYTF. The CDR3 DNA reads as TGTGCCAGTACAGGGGGGCGCGGGGACTATGGCTACACCTTC. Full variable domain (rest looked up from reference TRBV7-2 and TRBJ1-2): GAGVSQSPSNKVTEKGKDVELRCDPISGHTALYWYRQSLGQGLEFLIYFQGNSAPDKSGLPSDRFSAERTGGSVSTLTIQRTQQEDSAVYLCASTGGRGDYGYTFGSGTRLTVV.

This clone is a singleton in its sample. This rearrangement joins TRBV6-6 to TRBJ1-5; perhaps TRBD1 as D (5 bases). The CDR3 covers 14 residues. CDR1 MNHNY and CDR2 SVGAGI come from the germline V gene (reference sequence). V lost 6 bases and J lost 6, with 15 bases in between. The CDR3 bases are TGTGCCAGCAGAGGGACGGGGCCAAGTCAGCCCCAGCATTTT. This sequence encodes CASRGTGPSQPQHF.

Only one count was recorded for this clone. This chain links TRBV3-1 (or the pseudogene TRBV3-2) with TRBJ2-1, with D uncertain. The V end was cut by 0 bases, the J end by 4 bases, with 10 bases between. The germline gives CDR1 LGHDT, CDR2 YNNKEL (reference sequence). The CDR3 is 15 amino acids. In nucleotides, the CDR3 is TGTGCCAGCAGCCAAGATCTTCGACTTTACAATGAGCAGTTCTTC. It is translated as CASSQDLRLYNEQFF.

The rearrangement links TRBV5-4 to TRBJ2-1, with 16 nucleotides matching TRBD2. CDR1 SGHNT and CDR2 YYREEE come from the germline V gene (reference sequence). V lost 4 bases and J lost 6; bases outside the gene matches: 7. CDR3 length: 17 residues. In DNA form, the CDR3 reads TGTGCCAGCAGCCCCGGGACTAGCGGGGGGGGTCGCAATGAGCAGTTCTTC. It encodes CASSPGTSGGGRNEQFF.

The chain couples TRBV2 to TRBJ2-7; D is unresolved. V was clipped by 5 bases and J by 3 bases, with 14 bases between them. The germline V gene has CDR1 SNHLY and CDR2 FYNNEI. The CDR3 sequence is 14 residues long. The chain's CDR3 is CASSRRTDDYEQYF. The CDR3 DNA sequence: TGTGCCAGCAGTCGCCGGACGGATGACTACGAGCAGTACTTC.

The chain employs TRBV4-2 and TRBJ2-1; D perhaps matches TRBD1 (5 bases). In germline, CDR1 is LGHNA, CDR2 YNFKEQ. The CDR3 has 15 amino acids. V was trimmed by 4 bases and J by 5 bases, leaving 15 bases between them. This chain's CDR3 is CASSLQGALNNEQFF. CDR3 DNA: TGTGCCAGCAGCCTCCAGGGTGCCCTAAACAATGAGCAGTTCTTC.

This chain's CDR3 is CASDPNTGELFF. The CDR3, as DNA: TGTGCCAGCGATCCCAACACCGGGGAGCTGTTTTTT. V and J are TRBV6-5 and TRBJ2-2; D call uncertain. The ends were cut back, 8 bases at V and 2 bases at J, with 6 bases in the middle. CDR1 and CDR2 (germline): MNHEY, SVGAGI. The CDR3 spans 12 residues.

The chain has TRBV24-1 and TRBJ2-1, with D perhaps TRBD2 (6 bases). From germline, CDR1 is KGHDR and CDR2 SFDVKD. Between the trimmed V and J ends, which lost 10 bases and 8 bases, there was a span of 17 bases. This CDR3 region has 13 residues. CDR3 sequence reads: CATSGWGRYEQFF. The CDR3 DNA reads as TGTGCCACATCCGGGTGGGGGAGGTATGAGCAGTTCTTC.

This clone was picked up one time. CDR3 protein: CASSLAGGAQPEAFF. The CDR3, as DNA: TGTGCCAGCAGCTTGGCGGGGGGCGCCCAGCCTGAAGCTTTCTTT. The V call is TRBV5-6, the J call TRBJ1-1; possibly TRBD1 for D (6 bases). Germline values: CDR1 SGHDT, CDR2 YYEEEE. The CDR3 runs to 15 residues. Trimming cost V 0 bases and J 6 bases, with 15 bases left between them.

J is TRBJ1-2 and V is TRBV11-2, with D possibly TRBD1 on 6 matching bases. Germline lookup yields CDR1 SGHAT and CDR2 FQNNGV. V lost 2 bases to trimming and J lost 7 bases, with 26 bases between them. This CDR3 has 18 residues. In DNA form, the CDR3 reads TGTGCCAGCAGCTTATACCCCATCCGCTTGGACAGCCGCGGTGGCTACACCTTC. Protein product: CASSLYPIRLDSRGGYTF.